The subject of this entry is one T cell receptor (beta chain). The sample originates from a study of cytotoxic CD8 clonotypes in ibrutinib-treated CLL. About the study: Across the patients, approximately 12 were relapsed/refractory, over 14 treatment-naive and around 18 IGHV unmutated. Mean values per sample were 250,000 to 300,000 productive templates and more than 90,000 productive rearrangements.

Assay: immunoSEQ multiplex PCR; the TCRdb copy retains only in-frame clones and omits some. Of about 310,000 clones in the sample, just under 80% were seen once. Trimming took off 4 bases at V and 0 bases at J, with 14 bases between the two ends. CDR3 length: 16 residues. Germline lookup yields CDR1 SGDLS and CDR2 YYNGEE. The sequencing used PBMCs, collected before ibrutinib treatment. The chain combines TRBV9 with TRBJ2-1; D possibly corresponds to TRBD1 (5 bases). This TCR came from a human donor with chronic lymphocytic leukemia. The DNA for the CDR3 is TGTGCCAGCAGCACCCAAGGACATAGCTCCTACAATGAGCAGTTCTTC. It translates to CASSTQGHSSYNEQFF.